This record concerns one TCR beta chain sequence. These data are taken from a study of blood T cell repertoires in COVID-19. Study-wide context: The origin of the acute and convalescent COVID-19 samples was the United States, Italy and Spain. Sources were T cells, B-cell-depleted T cells, or PBMCs; the material itself was cDNA or gDNA.

This CDR3 has 14 residues. Trimming at V came to 1 base and at J to 3 bases, leaving 1 base not matched to a gene. Germline CDR1 reads LGHDT; CDR2 reads YNNKEL (reference sequence). Source study methods: Amplification of reference gene primers provided the estimated nucleated cell counts. Repertoires were generated with immunoSEQ multiplex PCR, while TCRdb's copy carries only in-frame clones and drops some. V and J calls and clone size follow that table, whereas D and trimming were derived from the DNA. The table shows tens of thousands of clones, with more than 90% occurring only once. The V and J genes are TRBV3-1 (or the pseudogene TRBV3-2) and TRBJ2-7; TRBD1 matches 9 bases. This TCR was sampled from a woman older than 75 with acute or convalescent COVID-19. Sequencing used peripheral blood. The chain's CDR3 is CASSQGTGVYEQYF. CDR3 coding DNA: TGTGCCAGCAGCCAAGGGACAGGGGTCTACGAGCAGTACTTC.